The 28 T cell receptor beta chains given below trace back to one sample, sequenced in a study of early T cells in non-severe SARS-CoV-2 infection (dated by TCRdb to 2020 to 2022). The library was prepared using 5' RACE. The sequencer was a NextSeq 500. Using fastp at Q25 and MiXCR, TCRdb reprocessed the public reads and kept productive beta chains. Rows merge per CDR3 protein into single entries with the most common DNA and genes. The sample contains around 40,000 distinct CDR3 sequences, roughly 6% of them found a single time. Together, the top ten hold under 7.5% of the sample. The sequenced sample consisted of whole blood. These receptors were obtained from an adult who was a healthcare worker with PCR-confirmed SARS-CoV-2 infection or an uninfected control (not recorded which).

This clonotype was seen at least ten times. The CDR3 nucleotides are TGTGCCAGCAGCCGGGGACAGGGACTCGATTCACCCCTCCACTTT. Its protein is CASSRGQGLDSPLHF. The chain carries TRBV4-2 and TRBJ1-6; 9 bases fit TRBD1. This CDR3 contains 15 residues. V shed 4 bases and J 8 bases; nucleotides not matched to a gene: 6. The germline V gene encodes CDR1 LGHNA and CDR2 YNFKEQ.

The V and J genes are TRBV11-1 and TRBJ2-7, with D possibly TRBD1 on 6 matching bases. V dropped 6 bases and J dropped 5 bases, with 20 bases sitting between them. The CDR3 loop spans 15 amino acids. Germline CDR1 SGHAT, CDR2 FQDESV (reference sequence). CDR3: CASSFSHQGINEQYF. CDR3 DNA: TGTGCCAGCAGTTTCAGTCACCAGGGGATAAACGAGCAGTACTTC.

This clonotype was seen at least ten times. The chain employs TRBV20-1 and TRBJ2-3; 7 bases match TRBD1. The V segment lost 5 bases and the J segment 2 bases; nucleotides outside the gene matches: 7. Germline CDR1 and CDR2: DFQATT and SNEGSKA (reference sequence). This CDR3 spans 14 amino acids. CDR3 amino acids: CSADRDRLTDTQYF. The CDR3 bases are TGCAGTGCTGACCGGGACAGACTCACAGATACGCAGTATTTT.

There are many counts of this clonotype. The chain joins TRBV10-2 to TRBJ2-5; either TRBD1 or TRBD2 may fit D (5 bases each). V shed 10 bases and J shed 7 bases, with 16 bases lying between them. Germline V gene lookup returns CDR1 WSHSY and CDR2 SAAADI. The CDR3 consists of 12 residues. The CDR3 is CATGPNHLTQYF. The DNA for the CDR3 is TGCGCCACGGGACCCAACCATCTGACCCAGTACTTC.

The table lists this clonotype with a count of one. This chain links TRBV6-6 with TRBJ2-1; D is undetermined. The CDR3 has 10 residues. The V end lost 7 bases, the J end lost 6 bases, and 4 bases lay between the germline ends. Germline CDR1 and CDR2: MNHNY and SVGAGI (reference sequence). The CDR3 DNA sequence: TGTGCCAGCATGGGCAATGAGCAGTTCTTC. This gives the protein CASMGNEQFF.

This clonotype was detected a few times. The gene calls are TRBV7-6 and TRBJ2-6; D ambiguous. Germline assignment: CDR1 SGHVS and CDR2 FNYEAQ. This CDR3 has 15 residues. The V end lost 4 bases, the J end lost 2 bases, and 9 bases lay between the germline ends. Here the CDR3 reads CASSSQVTGANVLTF. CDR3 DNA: TGTGCCAGCAGCTCCCAGGTAACTGGGGCCAACGTCCTGACTTTC.

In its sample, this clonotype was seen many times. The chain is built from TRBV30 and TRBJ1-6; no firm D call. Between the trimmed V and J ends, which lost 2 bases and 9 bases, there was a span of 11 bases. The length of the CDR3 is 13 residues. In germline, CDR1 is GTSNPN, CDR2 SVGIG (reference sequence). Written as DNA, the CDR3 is TGTGCCTGGAGTCTGGGAGGAGGTTCACCCCTCCACTTT. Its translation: CAWSLGGGSPLHF.

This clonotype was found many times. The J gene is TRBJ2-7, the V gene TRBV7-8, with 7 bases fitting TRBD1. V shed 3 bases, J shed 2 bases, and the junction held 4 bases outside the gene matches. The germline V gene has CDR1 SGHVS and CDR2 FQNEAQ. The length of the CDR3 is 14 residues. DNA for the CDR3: TGTGCCAGCAGCTTTCGGGACAGAACCTACGAGCAGTACTTC. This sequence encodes CASSFRDRTYEQYF.

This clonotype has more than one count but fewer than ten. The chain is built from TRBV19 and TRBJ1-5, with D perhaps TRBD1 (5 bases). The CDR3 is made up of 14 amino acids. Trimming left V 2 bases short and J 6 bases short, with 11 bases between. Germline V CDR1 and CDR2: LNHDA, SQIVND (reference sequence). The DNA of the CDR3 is TGTGCCAGTAGTATAAAGACAGCGTCTCAGCCCCAGCATTTT. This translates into CASSIKTASQPQHF.

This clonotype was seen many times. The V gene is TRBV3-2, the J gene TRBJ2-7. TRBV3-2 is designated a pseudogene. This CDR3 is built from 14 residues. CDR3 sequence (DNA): TGTGCCAGCAGCCCTTTTCTTGGAACCTACGAGCAGTACTTC. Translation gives CASSPFLGTYEQYF.

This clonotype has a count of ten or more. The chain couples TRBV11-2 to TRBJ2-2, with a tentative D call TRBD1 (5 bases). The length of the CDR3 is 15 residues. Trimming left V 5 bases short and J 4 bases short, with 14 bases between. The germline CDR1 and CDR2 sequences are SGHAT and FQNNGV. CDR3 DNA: TGTGCCAGCAGCCTCAGACAGAAAGCCACCGGGGAGCTGTTTTTT. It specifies CASSLRQKATGELFF.

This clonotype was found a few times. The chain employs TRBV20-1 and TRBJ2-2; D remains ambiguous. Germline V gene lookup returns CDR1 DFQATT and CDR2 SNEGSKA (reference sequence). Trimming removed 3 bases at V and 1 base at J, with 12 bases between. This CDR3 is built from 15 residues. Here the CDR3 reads CSARGPPVNTGELFF. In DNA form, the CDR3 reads TGCAGTGCTAGGGGCCCTCCCGTGAACACCGGGGAGCTGTTTTTT.

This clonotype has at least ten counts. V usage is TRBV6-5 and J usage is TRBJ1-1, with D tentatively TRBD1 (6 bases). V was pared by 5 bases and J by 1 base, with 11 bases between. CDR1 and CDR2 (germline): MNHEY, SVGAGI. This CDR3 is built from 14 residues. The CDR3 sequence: CASSRQVPNTEAFF. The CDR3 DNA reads TGTGCCAGCAGTCGACAGGTCCCGAACACTGAAGCTTTCTTT.

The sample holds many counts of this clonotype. As DNA, the CDR3 is TGTGCCAGCAGCTTAGGTATGGGTTCCCACTACAATGAGCAGTTCTTC. Translation gives CASSLGMGSHYNEQFF. V is TRBV7-2 and J is TRBJ2-1; D not resolved. The CDR3 spans 16 residues. V lost 1 base, J lost 3 bases, and 13 bases lay in between. The germline gives CDR1 SGHTA, CDR2 FQGNSA.

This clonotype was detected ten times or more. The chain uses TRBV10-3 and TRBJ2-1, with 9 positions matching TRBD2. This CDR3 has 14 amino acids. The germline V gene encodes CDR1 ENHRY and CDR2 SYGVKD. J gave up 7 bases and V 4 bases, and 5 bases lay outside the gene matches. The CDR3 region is CAISGSSGRNEQFF. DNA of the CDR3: TGTGCCATCAGTGGATCCAGCGGGAGGAATGAGCAGTTCTTC.

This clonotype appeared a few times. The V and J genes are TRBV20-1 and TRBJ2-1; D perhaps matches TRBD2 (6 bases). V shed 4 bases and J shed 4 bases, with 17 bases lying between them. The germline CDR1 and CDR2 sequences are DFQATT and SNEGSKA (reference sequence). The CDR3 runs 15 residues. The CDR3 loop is CSATAGDSGYNEQFF. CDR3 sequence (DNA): TGCAGTGCTACCGCGGGTGATAGCGGATACAATGAGCAGTTCTTC.

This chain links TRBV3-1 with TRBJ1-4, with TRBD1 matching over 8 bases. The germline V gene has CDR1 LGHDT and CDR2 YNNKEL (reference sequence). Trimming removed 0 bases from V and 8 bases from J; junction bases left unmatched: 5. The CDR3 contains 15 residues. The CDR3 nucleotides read TGTGCCAGCAGCCAAGATTTGCAGGGGGCAGAAAAACTGTTTTTT. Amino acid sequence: CASSQDLQGAEKLFF.

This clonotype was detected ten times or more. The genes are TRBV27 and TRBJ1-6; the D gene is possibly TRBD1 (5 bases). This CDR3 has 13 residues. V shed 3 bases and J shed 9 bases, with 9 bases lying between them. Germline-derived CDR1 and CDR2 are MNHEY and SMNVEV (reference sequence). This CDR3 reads CASSLLGASPLHF. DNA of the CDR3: TGTGCCAGCAGTTTGTTAGGGGCTTCACCCCTCCACTTT.

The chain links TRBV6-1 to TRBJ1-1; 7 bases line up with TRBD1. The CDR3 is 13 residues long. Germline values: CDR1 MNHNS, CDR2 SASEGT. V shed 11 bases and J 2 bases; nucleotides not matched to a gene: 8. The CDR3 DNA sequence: TGTGCCGGAGGAGGACAGGTTAACACTGAAGCTTTCTTT. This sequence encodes CAGGGQVNTEAFF.

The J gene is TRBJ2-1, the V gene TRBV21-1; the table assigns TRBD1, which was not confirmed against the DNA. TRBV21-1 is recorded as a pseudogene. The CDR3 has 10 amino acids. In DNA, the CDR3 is TGTGCCAGCGACAGGACAGGGCTCCTCTTC. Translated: CASDRTGLLF.

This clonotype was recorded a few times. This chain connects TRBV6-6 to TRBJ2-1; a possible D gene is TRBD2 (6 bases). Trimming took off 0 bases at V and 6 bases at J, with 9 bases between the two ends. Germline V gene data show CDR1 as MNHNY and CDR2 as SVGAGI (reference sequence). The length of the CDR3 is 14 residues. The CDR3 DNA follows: TGTGCCAGCAGTTACTCACGTAGCGGCAATGAGCAGTTCTTC. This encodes CASSYSRSGNEQFF.

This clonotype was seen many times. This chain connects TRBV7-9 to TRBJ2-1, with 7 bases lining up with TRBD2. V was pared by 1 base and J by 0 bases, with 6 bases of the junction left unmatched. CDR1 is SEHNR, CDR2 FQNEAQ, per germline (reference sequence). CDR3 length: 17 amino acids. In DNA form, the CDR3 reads TGTGCCAGCAGCTTAGATCTAGCGGTAAACTCCTACAATGAGCAGTTCTTC. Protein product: CASSLDLAVNSYNEQFF.

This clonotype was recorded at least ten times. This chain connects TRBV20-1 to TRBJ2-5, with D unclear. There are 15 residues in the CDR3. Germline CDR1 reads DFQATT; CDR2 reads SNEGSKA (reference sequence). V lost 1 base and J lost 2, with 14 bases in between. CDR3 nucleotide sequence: TGCAGTGCTAGAGCAACCCCTGGAAGACAAGAGACCCAGTACTTC. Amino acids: CSARATPGRQETQYF.

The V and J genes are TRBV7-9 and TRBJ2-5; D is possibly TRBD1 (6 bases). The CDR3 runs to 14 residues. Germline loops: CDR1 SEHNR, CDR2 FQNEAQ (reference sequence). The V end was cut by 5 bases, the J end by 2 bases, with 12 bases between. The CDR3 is CASSRGQNQETQYF. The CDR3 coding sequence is TGTGCCAGCAGCCGAGGACAGAATCAAGAGACCCAGTACTTC.

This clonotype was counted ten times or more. The CDR3 reads CSARDWSTGDSNQPQHF. Here the CDR3 DNA reads TGCAGTGCTAGAGATTGGTCCACAGGGGATTCGAATCAGCCCCAGCATTTT. The rearrangement uses TRBV20-1 and TRBJ1-5; 7 nucleotides agree with TRBD1. The CDR3 loop spans 17 amino acids. Trimming removed 0 bases from V and 4 bases from J; junction bases left unmatched: 12. Germline assignment: CDR1 DFQATT and CDR2 SNEGSKA (reference sequence).

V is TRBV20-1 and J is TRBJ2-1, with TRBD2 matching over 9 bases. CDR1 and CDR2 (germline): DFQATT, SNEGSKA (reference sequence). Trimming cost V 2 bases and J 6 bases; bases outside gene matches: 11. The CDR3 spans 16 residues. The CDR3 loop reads CSARLPTSGYFNEQFF. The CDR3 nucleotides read TGCAGTGCTAGACTCCCAACTAGCGGGTACTTCAATGAGCAGTTCTTC.

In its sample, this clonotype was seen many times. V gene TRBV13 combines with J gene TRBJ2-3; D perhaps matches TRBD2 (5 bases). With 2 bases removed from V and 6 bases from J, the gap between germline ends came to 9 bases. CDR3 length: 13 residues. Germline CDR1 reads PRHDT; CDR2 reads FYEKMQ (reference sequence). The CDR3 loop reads CASSLREGDTQYF. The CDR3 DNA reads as TGTGCCAGCAGCTTACGGGAAGGTGATACGCAGTATTTT.

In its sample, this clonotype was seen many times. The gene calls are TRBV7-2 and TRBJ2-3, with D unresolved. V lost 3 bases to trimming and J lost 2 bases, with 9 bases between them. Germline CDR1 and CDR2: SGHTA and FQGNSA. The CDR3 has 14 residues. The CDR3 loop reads CASSFAESTDTQYF. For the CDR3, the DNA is TGTGCCAGCAGCTTCGCGGAGTCCACAGATACGCAGTATTTT.